A selection of T cell receptor beta chains follows, all from one sample in a study of blood T cells in healthy people across ages. From the 5' RACE reads, TCRdb called clonotypes with MiXCR, one entry per CDR3 protein. Among about 1.4 million distinct CDR3 sequences listed, roughly 59% were seen once. The sequencing sample was made of blood. These receptors all stem from a man aged 18 to 35 in good health. Each CDR3 is given with its conserved first and last residue. A D gene is named only where the DNA matches it firmly. Clone size is stated in some rows and not others, as once, few, many or a class when expanded.

D,J,size,V,DNA,CDR3
TRBD1,TRBJ2-3,-,TRBV7-7,TGTGCCAGCAGCCCCGGACAGGCAAGAATAGATACGCAGTATTTT,CASSPGQARIDTQYF
-,TRBJ2-7,few,TRBV29-1,TGCAGCGTCCAGACAATGGGCTCGTACGAGCAGTACTTC,CSVQTMGSYEQYF
-,TRBJ2-1,-,TRBV7-8,TGTGCCAGCAGCTCCAACTCTAGGCCCCTCAATGAGCAGTTCTTC,CASSSNSRPLNEQFF
-,TRBJ1-6,-,TRBV6-5,TGTGCCAGCAGCCCCTTTTTGGTTTCACCCCTCCACTTT,CASSPFLVSPLHF
-,TRBJ1-1,-,TRBV6-6,TGTGCCAGCGTACTTGGGGGCACTGAAGCTTTCTTT,CASVLGGTEAFF
TRBD1,TRBJ2-1,-,TRBV7-2,TGTGCCAGCATGAGGCCGGGATCCAGGGGGTACAATGAGCAGTTCTTC,CASMRPGSRGYNEQFF
-,TRBJ2-7,-,TRBV12-3/TRBV12-4,TGTGCCAGCAGCCGCGGGGCGCTGAAAGACCTGACCTACGAGCAGTACTTC,CASSRGALKDLTYEQYF
-,TRBJ2-3,-,TRBV29-1,TGCAGCGTTTCCCCGACAGGAATGGACACAGATACGCAGTATTTT,CSVSPTGMDTDTQYF
-,TRBJ2-1,-,TRBV5-1,TGCGCCAGCAGCCCCCCTAGGCAAGAGCAGTTCTTC,CASSPPRQEQFF
-,TRBJ2-2,-,TRBV7-9,TGTGCCAGCACAACAACCCCGGAGGCCGGGGAGCTGTTTTTT,CASTTTPEAGELFF
-,TRBJ1-2,few,TRBV6-1,TGTGCCAGCCACCCAATAGCTAACTATGGCTACACCTTC,CASHPIANYGYTF
TRBD2,TRBJ2-4,-,TRBV6-2/TRBV6-3,TGTGCCGCCGGGAGGGGATGGAAAAACATTCAGTACTTC,CAAGRGWKNIQYF
TRBD2,TRBJ2-5,once,TRBV20-1,TGCAGTGCGGGGGAGGTGCTAGCGGCTGCGTACCAAGAGACCCAGTACTTC,CSAGEVLAAAYQETQYF
-,TRBJ2-1,once,TRBV6-5,TGTGCCAGCAGCTCCTCGGGGGCTGAGCAGTTCTTC,CASSSSGAEQFF
-,TRBJ2-7,-,TRBV27,TGTGCCAGCAGTTTAAAGGCGAGAGCCTACGAGCAGTACTTC,CASSLKARAYEQYF
-,TRBJ1-2,-,TRBV7-8,TGTGCCAGCAGCTTAGCGGAAAGACAGGCCTATGGCTACACCTTC,CASSLAERQAYGYTF
-,TRBJ2-3,few,TRBV7-2,TGTGCCAGCAGCTTGTCTTCTGGTACGCAGTATTTT,CASSLSSGTQYF
TRBD2,TRBJ2-7,-,TRBV6-1,TGTGCCAGCAGTGAGCGTTGGGGACTAGCGGGGTACGAGCAGTACTTC,CASSERWGLAGYEQYF
-,TRBJ2-1,-,TRBV18,TGTGCCAGCTCACCACCGGACAGTAGTAGATTTGAGCAGTTCTTC,CASSPPDSSRFEQFF
-,TRBJ2-7,-,TRBV21-1,TGTGCCAGCAGCAAAGTGGGGGAGGCGGGAGATGGGAACTACGAGCAGTACTTC,CASSKVGEAGDGNYEQYF
-,TRBJ2-1,-,TRBV20-1,TGCAGTGCTAGAGACCACTTGCTGCTGGCCTCCAATGAGCAGTTCTTC,CSARDHLLLASNEQFF
TRBD1,TRBJ1-2,-,TRBV7-2,TGTGCCAGCAGCCCGACCGGATCGACAGGGGACTATGGCTACACCTTC,CASSPTGSTGDYGYTF
-,TRBJ1-5,-,TRBV6-2/TRBV6-3,TGTGCCAGCATTGCGGCGGAAAGAATCAATCAGCCCCAGCATTTT,CASIAAERINQPQHF
-,TRBJ1-4,-,TRBV4-1,TGCGCCAGCAGACCAGAATCCCGGGTTTTCTCAACTAATGAAAAACTGTTTTTT,CASRPESRVFSTNEKLFF
-,TRBJ1-1,few,TRBV29-1,TGCAGCGTTGAAGGGTTCCCGGAGGGGTACACTGAAGCTTTCTTT,CSVEGFPEGYTEAFF
-,TRBJ2-1,-,TRBV27,TGTGCCAGCAGTTTATCGGGCGGAAGACAGTTCTTC,CASSLSGGRQFF
-,TRBJ2-5,few,TRBV28,TGTGCCAGCATGTTGGGGACAAAACAAGAGACCCAGTACTTC,CASMLGTKQETQYF
TRBD2,TRBJ2-1,few,TRBV7-6,TGTGCCAGCAGCTTGCGGACTAGCGGGGGTCAGCAGTTCTTC,CASSLRTSGGQQFF
-,TRBJ2-1,-,TRBV27,TGTGCCAGCAGTTCCTCGACGGGAGCGTACAATGAGCAGTTCTTC,CASSSSTGAYNEQFF
-,TRBJ1-1,-,TRBV7-2,TGTGCCAGCAGCTTAGTTACAGCCCGAGGAAACACTGGAGCTTTCTTT,CASSLVTARGNTGAFF
TRBD2,TRBJ2-5,-,TRBV3-1,TGTGCCAGCAGCCCTTTCTCTAGCGGGGGGTCCCTCAGAGAGACCCAGTACTTC,CASSPFSSGGSLRETQYF
-,TRBJ2-7,-,TRBV7-9,TGTGCCAGCAGCTTATCCTCCAGATACCTACCAGTCTACAATGAGCAGTACTTC,CASSLSSRYLPVYNEQYF
TRBD1,TRBJ1-1,once,TRBV12-3/TRBV12-4,TGTGCCAGCGCGTCCACGGAGGGGGCGGCCGAAGCTTTCTTT,CASASTEGAAEAFF
-,TRBJ1-2,-,TRBV11-2,TGTGCCAGCAGCTTAGAGCCTTGGGGAGTTTCCTATGGCTACACCTTC,CASSLEPWGVSYGYTF
-,TRBJ2-3,few,TRBV9,TGTGCCAGCAGCGGAACGGGAACCCTCACAGATACGCAGTATTTT,CASSGTGTLTDTQYF
-,TRBJ2-4,-,TRBV2,TGTGCCAGCAGTGAATGGGATCTAGCCAAAAACATTCAGTACTTC,CASSEWDLAKNIQYF
-,TRBJ1-4,-,TRBV4-1,TGCGCCAGCAGCGAGGGACTTCGGAGGGAAAAACTGTTTTTT,CASSEGLRREKLFF
-,TRBJ2-2,-,TRBV12-5,TGTGCTAGTGCCTCTCCTTCCGGGAGATACACCGGGGAGCTGTTTTTT,CASASPSGRYTGELFF
-,TRBJ2-7,-,TRBV6-6,TGTGCCAGCGTTCCAGCGGACGGGTACGAGCAGTACTTC,CASVPADGYEQYF
-,TRBJ2-7,-,TRBV29-1,TGCAGCGTTGGGGTAGCTAGCGAGCAGTACTTC,CSVGVASEQYF
-,TRBJ2-1,-,TRBV5-1,TGCGCCAGCAGCTTGGGCGGTCTAGCCCTGGGGAATGAGCAGTTCTTC,CASSLGGLALGNEQFF
TRBD1,TRBJ2-7,few,TRBV6-1,TGTGCCAGCAGTGAAATCCGGGACAGGGGGCACGAGCAGTACTTC,CASSEIRDRGHEQYF
TRBD2,TRBJ2-5,-,TRBV7-9,TGTGCCAGCAGCTGGGGGGGTGGAAGACAAGAGACCCAGTACTTC,CASSWGGGRQETQYF
-,TRBJ1-2,-,TRBV12-3/TRBV12-4,TGTGCCAGCAGCACAGATCTCTATGGCTACACCTTC,CASSTDLYGYTF
TRBD2,TRBJ2-2,-,TRBV4-3,TGCGCCAGCAGCCAAAACACTGGGAGGGGCACCGGGGAGCTGTTTTTT,CASSQNTGRGTGELFF
-,TRBJ1-4,-,TRBV12-3/TRBV12-4,TGTGCCAGCAGTGTAGGGTTCGGGGAAAAACTGTTTTTT,CASSVGFGEKLFF
TRBD2,TRBJ2-5,-,TRBV7-2,TGTGCCGGAGGACTAGCGGGGGACGGGGGAGAGACCCAGTACTTC,CAGGLAGDGGETQYF
-,TRBJ1-3,-,TRBV4-3,TGCGCCAGCAGCCAAGAGTGGCAGCCACTTAACTCTGGAAACACCATATATTTT,CASSQEWQPLNSGNTIYF
TRBD2,TRBJ2-1,few,TRBV12-3/TRBV12-4,TGTGCCAGCACAAGCGGGGGAGCAGACGTCTATGAGCAGTTCTTC,CASTSGGADVYEQFF
TRBD2,TRBJ2-7,-,TRBV13,TGTGCCAGCAGTTCTACCCCCTCACTAGCGGGAAACTACGAGCAGTACTTC,CASSSTPSLAGNYEQYF
-,TRBJ2-7,-,TRBV5-1,TGCGCCAGCAGCTTTCCCTTAGGGGGTGACTACTCCTACAATGAGCAGTACTTC,CASSFPLGGDYSYNEQYF
TRBD2,TRBJ2-5,once,TRBV7-2,TGTGCCAGCAGCTTAGGAGACCTAGCGGGAGGGCAGACCCAGTACTTC,CASSLGDLAGGQTQYF
-,TRBJ2-7,few,TRBV2,TGTGCCAGCAGTGAGTCTAACGAGCAGTACTTC,CASSESNEQYF
TRBD1,TRBJ2-2,-,TRBV4-1,TGCGCCAGCAGCGCCCGGGACAGGGTGGCCGGGGAGCTGTTTTTT,CASSARDRVAGELFF
-,TRBJ1-2,-,TRBV6-5,TGTGCCAGCAGTTACTCGGGGTTCGAGGGCTACACCTTC,CASSYSGFEGYTF